The 5 T cell receptor beta chains presented below share a single source sample, sequenced in a study of Graves' ophthalmopathy and Graves' hyperthyroidism (dated by TCRdb to the late 2010s). Instrument used: Illumina HiSeq 2000. TCR beta CDR3 regions were amplified from RNA transcripts for repertoire sequencing. HTBI primers and the Qiagen OneStep RT-PCR kit were used in a first-round RT-PCR, which was followed by a second-round multiplex PCR, size selection and purification. The public reads were quality trimmed at Q25 with fastp and then assembled into clones with MiXCR by TCRdb, keeping productive beta chains. For every CDR3 protein sequence, its rows merge into one entry that carries the most common genes and DNA. The sample table records around 1,200,000 distinct CDR3 sequences; about two fifths of these occur just once. Clones ranked in the top ten supply around 10% of the sample. The material sequenced was peripheral blood or thyroid tissue (not recorded which). The receptors were sampled from an adult man with Graves' hyperthyroidism.

As concerns this clonotype: A much larger clone lies a single base off, so this may be a read error. The chain has TRBV11-2 and TRBJ2-7; D unresolved. Trimming took 1 base from V and 2 from J, leaving 9 bases between them. Germline V gives CDR1 SGHAT, CDR2 FQNNGV. The CDR3 has 14 amino acids. This chain's CDR3 is CASSLGSAPYEQYF. Written as DNA, the CDR3 is TGTGCCAGCAGCTTAGGTTCAGCCCCCTACGAGCAGTACTTC.

Of note for this clonotype: A read error may explain this, as a much larger clone is one base away. The chain employs TRBV20-1 and TRBJ2-5, with a tentative D call TRBD2 (5 bases). This CDR3 has 13 residues. Germline V CDR1 and CDR2: DFQATT, SNEGSKA (reference sequence). CDR3 in amino acids: CSAGDLRSGAQYF. The CDR3 region has the DNA TGCAGTGCTGGAGATCTGCGATCCGGGGCCCAGTACTTC.

The rearrangement links TRBV20-1 to TRBJ1-1, with D unresolved. Trimming shortened V by 3 bases and J by 1 base, and 12 bases separated the two germline ends. Germline-derived CDR1 and CDR2 are DFQATT and SNEGSKA (reference sequence). The CDR3 loop spans 14 amino acids. In DNA form, the CDR3 reads TGCAGTGCTAGTGAACATAACACGAACACTGAAGCTTTCTTT. Its protein is CSASEHNTNTEAFF.

V gene TRBV7-2 combines with J gene TRBJ1-3; TRBD1 is a possible D gene (5 bases). This CDR3 has 15 amino acids. The germline V gene has CDR1 SGHTA and CDR2 FQGNSA. V lost 5 bases and J lost 4, with 15 bases in between. As DNA, the CDR3 is TGTGCCAGCAGCACAAGCAGGGAATACGGAAACACCATATATTTT. It is translated as CASSTSREYGNTIYF.

This clonotype was recorded many times. V usage is TRBV7-2 and J usage is TRBJ2-7; 10 bases are a match to TRBD2. Unmatched junction bases numbered 10, after V lost 6 bases and J lost 2 bases. The germline CDR1 and CDR2 sequences are SGHTA and FQGNSA. The CDR3 extends over 16 amino acids. The CDR3, as DNA: TGTGCCAGCAGACGGGCTAGCGGGAGTTCCACCTACGAGCAGTACTTC. Translating it yields CASRRASGSSTYEQYF.